This TCR beta chain was recovered during a study of blood T cell repertoires in COVID-19. Study-wide context: The United States, Italy and Spain supplied acute and convalescent COVID-19 samples. Sample material is recorded as cDNA or gDNA derived from T cells, B-cell-depleted T cells, or PBMCs.

The germline CDR1 and CDR2 sequences are LGHDT and YNNKEL (reference sequence). Germline trimming cut 1 base from V and 4 bases from J; bases unmatched to any gene: 3. The CDR3 spans 15 residues. In the study's own analysis: Estimation of nucleated cell counts relied on the amplification of reference gene primers. Sequencing was performed with immunoSEQ multiplex PCR; in TCRdb, only in-frame clones are kept and a portion is missing. Clonal size and the V and J genes are those of that table, whereas D and trimming came from the DNA. This repertoire shows more than 100,000 clones, approximately 88% found once; its top ten account for more than 1.4%.

The V call is TRBV3-1 (or the pseudogene TRBV3-2), the J call TRBJ2-1; 8 bases match TRBD2. The sample taken for sequencing was peripheral blood. The clonotype comes from a man between 60 and 75 years old with acute or convalescent COVID-19. The CDR3 bases are TGTGCCAGCAGCCAAGTAACGGGAGGGTACAATGAGCAGTTCTTC. Residues: CASSQVTGGYNEQFF.